The clone carrying this T cell receptor beta chain turned up a few times. What it recognizes is unknown. TCRdb reanalysed the 5' RACE reads using MiXCR and keeps one entry per CDR3 protein. This table holds tens of thousands of distinct CDR3 sequences, approximately 15% found once. These data are taken from a study of T-cell memory formation after mild COVID-19. Points from the study as a whole: Day 15 to 85 contracting clones showed balanced CD4/CD8; later expanders leaned CD4+. Some clones that responded were present in memory (sampled pre-infection), which suggests cross-reactive memory joined. Among CD4+ contracting clones, most were CM and EM, and CD8+ ones EMRA.

The source is an adult woman who had mild COVID-19 (a few samples of this study predate the infection). Cell type and time point are not known. The sample taken for sequencing was PBMCs or a T cell subset sorted from them (not recorded which).

This CDR3 is CASSQGIGPTRIQYF. The CDR3 coding sequence is TGTGCCAGCAGCCAAGGCATAGGACCCACGAGGATTCAGTACTTC. The V gene is TRBV4-2, the J gene TRBJ2-4; D call uncertain. The ends were cut back, 1 base at V and 10 bases at J, with 17 bases in the middle. CDR3 length equals 15 residues. Germline lookup yields CDR1 LGHNA and CDR2 YNFKEQ.